Shown below are 25 T cell receptor beta chains from a single sample sequenced in a study of tumor-infiltrating lymphocytes in primary liver carcinoma. TCR beta cDNA was made from roughly 450 ng total RNA with a constant-region primer. Slightly modified ARM-PCR, run as three nested multiplex PCR rounds, produced the TCR beta libraries. For 10 cycles apiece, the opening two PCR rounds ran with TRBV1-TRBV30 forward primers and a C-beta reverse primer. MiXCR was run by TCRdb on the multiplex PCR reads, yielding one entry per CDR3 protein. The sample holds about 50,000 distinct CDR3 sequences, around 82% seen once. For each extraction, RNA and DNA were obtained together from about 20-30 mg of unsorted bulk tissue. Sequenced material: liver tumor tissue from sampling region 5. Subset reported: tumor region T5, tumor centre. All receptors come from a man in his forties with primary liver carcinoma and hepatitis B virus infection.

In this sample, this clonotype turned up many times. V is TRBV6-1 and J is TRBJ2-3, with no clear D. V shed 5 bases and J shed 3 bases, with 3 bases lying between them. This CDR3 region has 11 residues. Looked up from germline, CDR1 is MNHNS and CDR2 is SASEGT. The CDR3 region is CASSQTDTQYF. The DNA of the CDR3 is TGTGCCAGCAGTCAAACAGATACGCAGTATTTT.

The V and J genes are TRBV6-2 or TRBV6-3 and TRBJ2-7, with 10 bases matching TRBD2. CDR3 length: 14 amino acids. The V gene end was trimmed by 9 bases and the J gene end by 5 bases; junction bases not matched to a gene: 10. In germline, CDR1 is MNHEY, CDR2 SVGEGT. The CDR3 loop is CASSIAGGLDEQYF. The CDR3 bases are TGTGCCAGTAGTATAGCGGGAGGACTCGACGAGCAGTACTTC.

V and J are TRBV6-5 and TRBJ1-6, with 8 bases fitting TRBD1. Trimming removed 8 bases from V and 8 bases from J; junction bases left unmatched: 5. This CDR3 region has 13 residues. The germline gives CDR1 MNHEY, CDR2 SVGAGI. CDR3 DNA sequence: TGTGCCAGCGAAGGACAGGGTTATTCACCCCTCCACTTT. It yields the protein CASEGQGYSPLHF.

About this clonotype: The final CDR3 position lacks the conserved phenylalanine or tryptophan, pointing to a likely read error. The DNA is omitted, as the CDR3 cannot be located on it reliably, and the CDR3 follows TCRdb's listing. The chain recombines TRBV5-1 with TRBJ1-1. In germline, CDR1 is SGHRS, CDR2 YFSETQ. 14 amino acids form the CDR3, both terminal residues included. CDR3 sequence reads: CASSLAGGLSEAFL.

In regard to this clonotype: Germline and junction disagree at one end, which may indicate a read error. The chain combines TRBV5-6 with TRBJ2-7; TRBD2 might be the D (5 bases). Germline V gene sequence: CDR1 SGHDT, CDR2 YYEEEE. CDR3 size: 13 residues. The DNA of the CDR3 is TGTGTCAGCGGCTTGAAAGTGACCTACGAGCGGTACTTC. It codes for CVSGLKVTYERYF.

A note on this clonotype: The junction departs from germline at one end; a sequencing error may be responsible. The chain couples TRBV5-1 to TRBJ2-2; a weak D match, TRBD2 (5 bases). Germline CDR1 is SGHRS and CDR2 is YFSETQ. CDR3 length: 13 residues. DNA for the CDR3: TGCACCAGCAGTCGCGCTAACACCGGGGAGCTGTTCTTC. Protein product: CTSSRANTGELFF.

Of note for this clonotype: One end of the junction is discordant with germline, which a read error may explain. This rearrangement joins TRBV5-1 to TRBJ2-4, with D perhaps matching TRBD1 (6 bases). The CDR3 totals 15 residues. Germline lookup yields CDR1 SGHRS and CDR2 YFSETQ. For the CDR3, the DNA is TGCGCCAGCAGCTTGAGGGGGTTTGAAGAATACATTAAGTACTTC. This encodes CASSLRGFEEYIKYF.

This clonotype is deemed medium-sized. The chain joins TRBV14 to TRBJ2-7; 9 bases line up with TRBD1. This CDR3 has 15 residues. V gave up 4 bases and J gave up 0 bases; unmatched junction bases: 4. The germline gives CDR1 SGHDN, CDR2 FVKESK. The CDR3 spells CASSRPGQGSYEQYF. The CDR3 coding sequence is TGTGCCAGCAGCCGACCGGGACAGGGCTCCTACGAGCAGTACTTC. The entire variable domain, with the rest obtained from reference TRBV14 and TRBJ2-7, is as follows: EAGVTQFPSHSVIEKGQTVTLRCDPISGHDNLYWYRRVMGKEIKFLLHFVKESKQDESGMPNNRFLAERTGGTYSTLKVQPAELEDSGVYFCASSRPGQGSYEQYFGPGTRLTVT.

By sample share, this clonotype is large (0.1 to 1%). J is TRBJ2-7 and V is TRBV29-1; D not certain. Trimming shortened V by 7 bases and J by 5 bases, and 15 bases separated the two germline ends. CDR1 and CDR2 from the germline V gene are SQVTM and ANQGSEA. There are 12 residues in the CDR3. CDR3 nucleotides: TGCAGCGCGGGTTGGGGTAATCACGAGCAGTACTTC. Residues: CSAGWGNHEQYF.

A note on this clonotype: Because the CDR3 is missing its conserved closing phenylalanine or tryptophan, this is likely a read error. The rearrangement joins TRBV6-1 to TRBJ1-5, with TRBD1 as a possible D gene (6 bases). With 1 base removed from V and 1 base from J, the gap between germline ends came to 11 bases. The CDR3 sequence is 16 residues long. From germline, CDR1 is MNHNS and CDR2 SASEGT. The CDR3 nucleotides read TGTGCCAGCAGTGAAGGAGGGGGTGAGAGCAATCAGCCCCAGCATTTA. Amino acid sequence: CASSEGGGESNQPQHL.

With respect to this clonotype: No conserved phenylalanine or tryptophan ends this CDR3, so it is likely a read error. V and J are TRBV2 and TRBJ2-3; TRBD2 agrees at 10 bases. The CDR3 totals 15 residues. Per germline, CDR1 SNHLY and CDR2 FYNNEI. This CDR3 reads CGSMWLAGGTDTQYL. The CDR3 coding sequence is TGTGGCAGCATGTGGCTAGCGGGAGGCACAGATACGCAGTATTTA.

The chain links TRBV6-2 or TRBV6-3 to TRBJ1-2; D is undetermined. Germline CDR1 is MNHEY and CDR2 is SVGEGT. This CDR3 is 16 amino acids long. As DNA, the CDR3 is TGTGACAGTAATTACCCCGGAGTGGGCTCCGGAGGTTGCTACACCTTC. This encodes CDSNYPGVGSGGCYTF.

This clonotype has more than one count but fewer than ten. The conserved phenylalanine or tryptophan normally closing the CDR3 is absent here, so this likely arose from a read error. The chain is built from TRBV11-2 and TRBJ2-6, with a tentative D call TRBD1 (5 bases). Germline assignment: CDR1 SGHAT and CDR2 FQNNGV. The CDR3 is made up of 18 amino acids. In DNA form, the CDR3 reads TGTGCCAGCAGCAGCTGGGTACCAAATCCCTCTGGGGCCGACGTCCTGACTTCC. Its translation is CASSSWVPNPSGADVLTS.

Concerning this clonotype: One end of the junction is discordant with germline, which a read error may explain. The rearrangement joins TRBV7-8 to TRBJ1-5, with a tentative D call TRBD1 (5 bases). CDR1 and CDR2 from the germline V gene are SGHVS and FQNEAQ. The CDR3 totals 13 residues. The CDR3 region has the DNA TGTGCCAGCAGCTTAGGAGGGGATCAGTCCCATCATTTT. Translated, it gives CASSLGGDQSHHF.

Regarding this clonotype: Germline and junction disagree at one end, which may indicate a read error. The chain links TRBV12-3 or TRBV12-4 to TRBJ2-1, with TRBD2 matching over 11 bases. The CDR3 spans 13 residues. The CDR3 coding sequence is TGTGCCAGCGCCGGACTAGCGGGCACCGGAGGGTCCTTC. Protein: CASAGLAGTGGSF.

As regards this clonotype: This CDR3 is missing its conserved last phenylalanine or tryptophan, likely due to a read error. The chain has TRBV5-6 and TRBJ2-1, with 10 positions matching TRBD2. The CDR3 contains 15 residues. In germline, CDR1 is SGHDT, CDR2 YYEEEE. CDR3 in DNA: TGTACCAGCAGCGACAGCGGGAGGGCCAGTACTGAGCAGTTCTTA. This gives the protein CTSSDSGRASTEQFL.

This clonotype was detected a few times. The junction does not match germline at one end; this may be a read error. The gene calls are TRBV14 and TRBJ2-1, with 9 bases matching TRBD1. CDR3 length: 17 residues. Germline CDR1 is SGHDN and CDR2 is FVKESK. This CDR3 is CASSQEGHGTGYNEQFF. CDR3 coding DNA: TGTGCCAGCAGTCAAGAGGGTCATGGGACAGGGTACAATGAGCAATTCTTC.

On this clonotype itself: The junction differs from germline at one of its ends, possibly a read error. The chain links TRBV5-1 to TRBJ2-7, with D possibly being TRBD2 (6 bases). The V gene's germline CDR1 is SGHRS and CDR2 YFSETQ. This CDR3 has 15 residues. The CDR3 protein is CASSKSGGRSYERYF. In DNA, the CDR3 is TGCGCCAGCAGCAAATCCGGGGGACGGTCCTACGAGCGGTACTTC. Full variable domain (remainder filled in from reference TRBV5-1 and TRBJ2-7): KAGVTQTPRYLIKTRGQQVTLSCSPISGHRSVSWYQQTPGQGLQFLFEYFSETQRNKGNFPGRFSGRQFSNSRSEMNVSTLELGDSALYLCASSKSGGRSYERYFGPGTRLTVT.

This clonotype has just one count. The junction shows a germline mismatch at one end, possibly a read error. V and J are TRBV14 and TRBJ2-1; no clear D gene. CDR3 length: 16 residues. Germline V gene data show CDR1 as SGHDN and CDR2 as FVKESK. In DNA, the CDR3 is TGTGCCAGTAGCCCTAGTACAGTGTTGGGGTACAATGAGCAGTTCTTC. Encoded protein: CASSPSTVLGYNEQFF.

On this clonotype itself: A much more abundant neighbour one base away suggests this may be a read error. V is TRBV2 and J is TRBJ2-1; D unclear. The CDR3 covers 14 residues. V shed 4 bases and J shed 4 bases, with 11 bases lying between them. From germline, CDR1 is SNHLY and CDR2 FYNNEI. The CDR3: CASSVQFSYNEQFF. The CDR3 DNA reads TGTGCCAGCAGTGTACAGTTCTCTTACAATGAGCAGTTCTTC.

Remarks on this clonotype: The junction differs from germline at one of its ends, possibly a read error. The J gene is TRBJ2-2, the V gene TRBV29-1, with 11 bases lining up with TRBD2. The length of the CDR3 is 16 residues. Per germline, CDR1 SQVTM and CDR2 ANQGSEA. The CDR3: CSVAGLAATNTVELFF. CDR3 DNA: TGCAGTGTTGCGGGACTAGCGGCAACGAACACCGTGGAGCTGTTTTTT.

The chain recombines TRBV12-3 or TRBV12-4 with TRBJ2-5; D unclear. There are 13 residues in the CDR3. The V and J ends lost 6 bases and 4 bases respectively, with 12 bases between them. The CDR3 bases are TGTGCCAGCAGCCGAAGCATGGCAGAGACCCAGTACTTC. Translation: CASSRSMAETQYF.

This rearrangement joins TRBV28 to TRBJ2-7, with 7 bases aligning to TRBD2. The CDR3 has 14 residues. The germline gives CDR1 MDHEN, CDR2 SYDVKM. V lost 11 bases and J lost 6; bases outside the gene matches: 16. The CDR3 DNA sequence: TGTGCCCGCCTCAGACGGGAGGTGACCTGCGAGCAGTACTTC. Its translation is CARLRREVTCEQYF.

On this clonotype itself: One end of the junction does not line up with germline, which may come from a read error. This rearrangement joins TRBV6-6 to TRBJ1-5; possible D gene TRBD1, 5 bases. CDR1 is MNHNY, CDR2 SVGAGI, per germline (reference sequence). The CDR3 extends over 14 amino acids. The DNA of the CDR3 is TGTACCAGCAGTTACGAGGCGGGGGATCAGTCCCAGCATTTT. It specifies CTSSYEAGDQSQHF.

As regards this clonotype: Mismatch with germline at one junction end may stem from a read error. The chain joins TRBV5-5 to TRBJ1-4, with no clear D. This CDR3 has 15 amino acids. The germline V gene encodes CDR1 SGHKS and CDR2 YYEKEE (reference sequence). The CDR3 reads CTSSLEWRDGEKLFF. CDR3 DNA: TGTACCAGCAGTTTGGAGTGGAGGGATGGAGAAAAACTGTTTTTT. Using reference TRBV5-5 and TRBJ1-4 for the parts outside the CDR3, the full variable domain is DAGVTQSPTHLIKTRGQQVTLRCSPISGHKSVSWYQQVLGQGPQFIFQYYEKEERGRGNFPDRFSARQFPNYSSELNVNALLLGDSALYLCTSSLEWRDGEKLFFGSGTQLSVL.